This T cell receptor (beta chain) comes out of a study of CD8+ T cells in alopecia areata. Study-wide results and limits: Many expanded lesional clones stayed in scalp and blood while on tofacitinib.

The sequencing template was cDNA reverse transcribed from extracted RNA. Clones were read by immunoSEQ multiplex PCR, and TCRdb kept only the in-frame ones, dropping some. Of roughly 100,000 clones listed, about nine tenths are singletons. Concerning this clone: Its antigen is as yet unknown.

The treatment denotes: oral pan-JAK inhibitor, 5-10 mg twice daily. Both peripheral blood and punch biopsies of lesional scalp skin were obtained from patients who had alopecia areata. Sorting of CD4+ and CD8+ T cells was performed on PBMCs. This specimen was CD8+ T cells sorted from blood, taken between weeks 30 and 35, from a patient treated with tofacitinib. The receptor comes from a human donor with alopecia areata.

CDR3 sequence (DNA): TGTGCCAGTAGTATAGCGAGTCTAGCGGGCCACGAGCAGTACTTC. Translated: CASSIASLAGHEQYF. The chain recombines TRBV19 with TRBJ2-7, with 8 positions matching TRBD2. Germline trimming cut 1 base from V and 5 bases from J; bases unmatched to any gene: 7. CDR1 is LNHDA and CDR2 is SQIVND in the germline V gene (reference sequence). The CDR3 totals 15 residues.